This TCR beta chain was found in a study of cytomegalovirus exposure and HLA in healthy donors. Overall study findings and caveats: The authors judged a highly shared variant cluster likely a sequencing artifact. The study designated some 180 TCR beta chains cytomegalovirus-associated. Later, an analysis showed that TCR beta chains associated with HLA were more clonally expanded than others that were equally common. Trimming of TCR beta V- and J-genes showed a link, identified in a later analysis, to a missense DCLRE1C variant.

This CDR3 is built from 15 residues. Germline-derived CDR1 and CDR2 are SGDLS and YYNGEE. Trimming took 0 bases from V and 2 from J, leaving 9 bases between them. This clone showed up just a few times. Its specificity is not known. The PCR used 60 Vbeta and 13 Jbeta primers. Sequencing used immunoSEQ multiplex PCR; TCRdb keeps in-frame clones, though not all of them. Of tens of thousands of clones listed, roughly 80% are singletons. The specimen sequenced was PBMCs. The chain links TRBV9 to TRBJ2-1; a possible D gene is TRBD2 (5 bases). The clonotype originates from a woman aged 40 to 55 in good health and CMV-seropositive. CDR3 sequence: CASSVVPSTYNEQFF. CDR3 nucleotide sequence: TGTGCCAGCAGCGTAGTACCTAGCACCTACAATGAGCAGTTCTTC.